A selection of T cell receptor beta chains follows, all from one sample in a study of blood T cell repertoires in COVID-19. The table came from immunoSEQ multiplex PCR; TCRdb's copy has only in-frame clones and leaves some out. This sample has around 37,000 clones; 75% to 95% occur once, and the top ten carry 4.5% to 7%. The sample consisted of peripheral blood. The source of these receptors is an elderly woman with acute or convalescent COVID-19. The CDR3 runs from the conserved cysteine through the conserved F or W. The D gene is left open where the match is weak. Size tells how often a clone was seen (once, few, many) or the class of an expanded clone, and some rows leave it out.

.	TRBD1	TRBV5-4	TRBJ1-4	CASRVQGREKLFF	TGTGCCAGCAGGGTACAGGGGCGGGAAAAACTGTTTTTT
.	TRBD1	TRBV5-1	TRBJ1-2	CASSLGDRANYGYTF	TGCGCCAGCAGCTTGGGGGACAGGGCTAACTATGGCTACACCTTC
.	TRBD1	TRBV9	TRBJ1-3	CASSAVLRQGPGNTIYF	TGTGCCAGCAGCGCCGTCCTAAGACAGGGGCCTGGAAACACCATATATTTT
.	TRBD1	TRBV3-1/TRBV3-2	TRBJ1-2	CASTSRDRGYGYTF	TGTGCCAGCACCTCCCGGGACAGGGGGTATGGCTACACCTTC
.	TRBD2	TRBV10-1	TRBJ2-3	CASSVTSGGARDTQYF	TGCGCCAGCAGTGTGACTAGCGGGGGGGCCAGAGATACGCAGTATTTT
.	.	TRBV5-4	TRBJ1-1	CASSLGQMNTEAFF	TGTGCCAGCAGCTTGGGCCAGATGAACACTGAAGCTTTCTTT
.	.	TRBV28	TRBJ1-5	CASSSGLRGANQPQHF	TGTGCCAGCAGTTCCGGACTGCGCGGGGCCAATCAGCCCCAGCATTTT
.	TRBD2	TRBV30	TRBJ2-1	CAWSAGGSHNEQFF	TGTGCCTGGAGTGCCGGCGGGAGCCACAATGAGCAGTTCTTC
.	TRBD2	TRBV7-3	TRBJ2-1	CASSSGEGYEQFF	TGTGCCAGCAGCTCGGGGGAGGGCTATGAGCAGTTCTTC
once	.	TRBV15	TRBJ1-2	CATSRIRPSGDYGYTF	TGTGCCACCAGCAGAATTAGGCCCTCGGGGGACTATGGCTACACCTTC
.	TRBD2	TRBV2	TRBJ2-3	CASSGNSGGAADTQYF	TGTGCCAGCAGTGGAAATAGCGGGGGGGCCGCAGATACGCAGTATTTT
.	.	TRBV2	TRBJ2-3	CASRVATDTQYF	TGTGCCAGCAGGGTAGCCACAGATACGCAGTATTTT
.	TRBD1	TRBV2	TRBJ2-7	CASSPGQGMDEQYF	TGTGCCAGCAGCCCGGGACAGGGAATGGACGAGCAGTACTTC
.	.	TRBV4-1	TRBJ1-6	CASSEVRVPNSPLHF	TGCGCCAGCAGCGAAGTGCGGGTGCCTAATTCACCCCTCCACTTT
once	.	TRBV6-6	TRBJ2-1	CASKATGDRNEQFF	TGTGCCAGCAAGGCGACGGGGGACCGCAATGAGCAGTTCTTC
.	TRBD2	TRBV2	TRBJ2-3	CASRTPKRGPDTDTQYF	TGTGCCAGCAGGACCCCGAAGCGGGGGCCCGACACAGATACGCAGTATTTT
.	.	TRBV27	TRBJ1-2	CASSSLTGGGYTF	TGTGCCAGCAGTTCCCTCACGGGGGGTGGCTACACCTTC
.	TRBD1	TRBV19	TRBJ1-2	CASSRQGAYYGYTF	TGTGCCAGTAGTAGACAGGGGGCTTACTATGGCTACACCTTC
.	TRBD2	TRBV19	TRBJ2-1	CASSIVTSVSEQFF	TGTGCCAGTAGTATAGTAACTAGCGTTTCTGAGCAGTTCTTC
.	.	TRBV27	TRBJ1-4	CASRERAATNEKLFF	TGTGCCAGCAGGGAGAGGGCTGCAACTAATGAAAAACTGTTTTTT
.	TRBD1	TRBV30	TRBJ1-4	CAWSRRGQWEKLFF	TGTGCCTGGAGCCGGCGGGGACAGTGGGAAAAACTGTTTTTT
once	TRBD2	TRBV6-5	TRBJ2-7	CASSYHGTSGTYEQYF	TGTGCCAGCAGTTACCATGGGACTAGCGGGACCTACGAGCAGTACTTC
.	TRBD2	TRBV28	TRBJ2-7	CASSPSGGARYEQYF	TGTGCCAGCAGTCCCAGCGGGGGGGCCCGCTACGAGCAGTACTTC
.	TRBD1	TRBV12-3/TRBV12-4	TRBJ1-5	CASSSAGTAVRF	TGTGCCAGCAGTTCTGCCGGGACAGCCGTCCGTTTT
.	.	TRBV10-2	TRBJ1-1	CASSESIRDTEAFF	TGCGCCAGCAGTGAGTCAATACGGGACACTGAAGCTTTCTTT
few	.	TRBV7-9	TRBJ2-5	CASSPGDTYQETQYF	TGTGCCAGCAGCCCTGGCGACACGTACCAAGAGACCCAGTACTTC
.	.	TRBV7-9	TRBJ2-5	CASSFGGETQYF	TGTGCCAGCAGCTTTGGAGGGGAGACCCAGTACTTC
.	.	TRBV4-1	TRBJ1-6	CASSQPREGFNNSPLHF	TGCGCCAGCAGCCAGCCCCGCGAGGGTTTTAATAATTCACCCCTCCACTTT
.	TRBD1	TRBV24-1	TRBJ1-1	CATSERTGWTEAFF	TGTGCCACCAGTGAGCGGACAGGGTGGACTGAAGCTTTCTTT
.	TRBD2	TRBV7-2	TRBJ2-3	CASSLQTSGATALTQYF	TGTGCCAGCAGCTTACAAACTAGCGGGGCCACAGCACTAACGCAGTATTTT
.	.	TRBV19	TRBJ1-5	CASRRRGIGSSNQPQHF	TGTGCCAGTAGGAGAAGGGGAATCGGCTCCAGCAATCAGCCCCAGCATTTT
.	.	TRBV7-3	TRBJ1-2	CASSLRPLAGRKGFGYTF	TGTGCCAGCAGCTTAAGACCTCTCGCCGGGAGGAAAGGGTTTGGCTACACCTTC
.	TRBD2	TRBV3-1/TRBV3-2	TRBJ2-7	CASSTSGFSYEQYF	TGTGCCAGCAGCACTAGCGGTTTTTCCTACGAGCAGTACTTC
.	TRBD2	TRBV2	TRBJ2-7	CASSEDLAGTIWEQYF	TGTGCCAGCAGTGAGGATCTAGCGGGGACCATTTGGGAGCAGTACTTC
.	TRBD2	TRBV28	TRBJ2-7	CASRAGETVGEQYF	TGTGCCAGCAGGGCGGGGGAGACGGTCGGAGAGCAGTACTTC
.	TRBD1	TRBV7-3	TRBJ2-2	CASSLVGTGPYGELFF	TGTGCCAGCAGCTTAGTTGGGACAGGGCCCTACGGGGAGCTGTTTTTT
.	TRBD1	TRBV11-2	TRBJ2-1	CASSRPGTGGVEQFF	TGTGCCAGCAGCCGCCCCGGGACAGGGGGGGTAGAGCAGTTCTTC
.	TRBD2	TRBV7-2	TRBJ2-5	CASFPLAGGQETQYF	TGTGCCAGCTTCCCCCTAGCGGGGGGGCAGGAGACCCAGTACTTC
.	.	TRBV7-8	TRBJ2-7	CASSTSRGSYEQYF	TGTGCCAGCAGCACCTCTAGGGGATCCTACGAGCAGTACTTC
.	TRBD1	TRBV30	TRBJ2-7	CAWSPILGTESF	TGTGCCTGGAGTCCGATCCTGGGGACAGAGAGCTTC
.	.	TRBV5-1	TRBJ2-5	CASSFIGDSGDTQYF	TGCGCCAGCAGCTTTATTGGGGACTCCGGGGATACCCAGTACTTC
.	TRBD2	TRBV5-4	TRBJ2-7	CASSLALGGTYEQYF	TGTGCCAGCAGCTTGGCCCTCGGGGGGACTTACGAGCAGTACTTC
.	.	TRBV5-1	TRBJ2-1	CASSSPSGGRNEQFF	TGCGCCAGCAGCTCACCAAGTGGGGGCAGAAATGAGCAGTTCTTC
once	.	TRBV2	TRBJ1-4	CASTRASTNEKLFF	TGTGCCAGCACAAGAGCATCAACTAATGAAAAACTGTTTTTT
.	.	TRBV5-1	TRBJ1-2	CASSLVGNYGYTF	TGCGCCAGCAGCTTGGTCGGGAACTATGGCTACACCTTC
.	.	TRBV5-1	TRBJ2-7	CASSSTGPAYEQYF	TGCGCCAGCAGCTCTACAGGGCCGGCCTACGAGCAGTACTTC
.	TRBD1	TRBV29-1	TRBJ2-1	CSVFGDRVIGGQFF	TGCAGCGTTTTCGGGGACAGGGTGATCGGGGGGCAGTTCTTC
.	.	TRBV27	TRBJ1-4	CASSPQGSEKLFF	TGTGCCAGCAGTCCCCAGGGTAGTGAAAAACTGTTTTTT
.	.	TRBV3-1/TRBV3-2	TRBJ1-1	CASSQGGLGEAFF	TGTGCCAGCAGCCAAGGGGGCTTGGGTGAAGCTTTCTTT
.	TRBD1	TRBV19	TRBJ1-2	CASSDRGRGHGYTF	TGTGCCAGTAGTGACAGGGGGCGCGGGCATGGCTACACCTTC
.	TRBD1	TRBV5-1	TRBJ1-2	CASSLATGVGYGYTF	TGCGCCAGCAGCTTGGCGACAGGGGTAGGCTATGGCTACACCTTC
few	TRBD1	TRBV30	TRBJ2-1	CASRDRDMVEQFF	TGTGCCTCCCGGGACAGGGATATGGTTGAGCAGTTCTTC
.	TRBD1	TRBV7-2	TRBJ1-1	CASSPWTGRTEAFF	TGTGCCAGCAGCCCCTGGACAGGGAGGACTGAAGCTTTCTTT